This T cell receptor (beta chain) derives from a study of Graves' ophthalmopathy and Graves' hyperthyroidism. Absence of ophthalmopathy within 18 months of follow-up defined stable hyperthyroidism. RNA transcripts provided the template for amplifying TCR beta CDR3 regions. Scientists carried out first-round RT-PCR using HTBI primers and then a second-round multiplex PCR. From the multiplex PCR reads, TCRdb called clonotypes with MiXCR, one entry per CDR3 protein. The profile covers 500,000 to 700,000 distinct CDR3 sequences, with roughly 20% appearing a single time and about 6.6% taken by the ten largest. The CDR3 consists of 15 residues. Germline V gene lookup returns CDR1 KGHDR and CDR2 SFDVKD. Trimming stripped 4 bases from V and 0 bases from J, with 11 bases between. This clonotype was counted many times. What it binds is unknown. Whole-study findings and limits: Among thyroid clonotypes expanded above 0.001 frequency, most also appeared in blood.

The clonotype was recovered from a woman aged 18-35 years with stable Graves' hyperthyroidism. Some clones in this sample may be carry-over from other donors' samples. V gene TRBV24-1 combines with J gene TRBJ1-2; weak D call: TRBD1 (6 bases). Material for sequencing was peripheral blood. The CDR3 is CATSEVQGTNYGYTF. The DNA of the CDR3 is TGTGCCACCAGTGAGGTACAGGGCACTAACTATGGCTACACCTTC.